A selection of T cell receptor beta chains follows, all from one sample in a study of cytomegalovirus exposure and HLA in healthy donors. The method was immunoSEQ multiplex PCR; TCRdb's version includes in-frame clones alone and lacks a portion of them. This sample has under 250,000 clones, with 82% found just once. Sequencing input: PBMCs. These receptors came from a man in his forties or fifties in good health and CMV-seropositive. The conserved cysteine and the conserved F or W are not part of the CDR3 here. Each record gives: V gene, J gene, clone size, CDR3 protein. Clone size is shown for a subset of rows, as once, few, many or a class of expanded clone.

v_call: TRBV25-1
j_call: TRBJ2-5
clone_size: -
cdr3_aa: ASSGTDPRETQY

v_call: TRBV6-5
j_call: TRBJ1-2
clone_size: -
cdr3_aa: ASSDRGRVTT

v_call: TRBV7-2
j_call: TRBJ1-5
clone_size: -
cdr3_aa: ASSSYSGNQPQH

v_call: TRBV5-4
j_call: TRBJ1-4
clone_size: -
cdr3_aa: ASSPGQTTNEKLF

v_call: TRBV14
j_call: TRBJ2-3
clone_size: -
cdr3_aa: ASSQGWSGSGTDTQY

v_call: TRBV7-2
j_call: TRBJ1-1
clone_size: -
cdr3_aa: ASSWTGSTEAF

v_call: TRBV5-1
j_call: TRBJ1-1
clone_size: -
cdr3_aa: ASSFETVNTEAF

v_call: TRBV29-1
j_call: TRBJ2-5
clone_size: -
cdr3_aa: SVEGTAQETQY

v_call: TRBV7-3
j_call: TRBJ2-5
clone_size: -
cdr3_aa: ASSFFGTSLLQETQY

v_call: TRBV18
j_call: TRBJ2-1
clone_size: -
cdr3_aa: ASSPRGGNEQF

v_call: TRBV5-4
j_call: TRBJ2-2
clone_size: few
cdr3_aa: ASSIRTGITGELF

v_call: TRBV5-6
j_call: TRBJ1-1
clone_size: -
cdr3_aa: ASSEYRRRNTEAF

v_call: TRBV5-8
j_call: TRBJ1-2
clone_size: -
cdr3_aa: ASRSTGVRGYGYT

v_call: TRBV12-5
j_call: TRBJ1-1
clone_size: -
cdr3_aa: ASGLGEQNTEAF

v_call: TRBV5-6
j_call: TRBJ2-2
clone_size: -
cdr3_aa: ASSLGLAGELF

v_call: TRBV29-1
j_call: TRBJ2-2
clone_size: -
cdr3_aa: SVRLSGRITGELF

v_call: TRBV4-2
j_call: TRBJ2-2
clone_size: few
cdr3_aa: ASSQAVGDTLGELF

v_call: TRBV4-1
j_call: TRBJ2-7
clone_size: -
cdr3_aa: ASSHHGGLAGVNYEQY

v_call: TRBV4-1
j_call: TRBJ1-4
clone_size: -
cdr3_aa: ASSQGTGREKLF

v_call: TRBV5-1
j_call: TRBJ2-3
clone_size: few
cdr3_aa: ASSLPGSTDTQY

v_call: TRBV5-1
j_call: TRBJ2-7
clone_size: -
cdr3_aa: ASTSDYVHEQY

v_call: TRBV9
j_call: TRBJ2-7
clone_size: -
cdr3_aa: ASSGQGAYEQY

v_call: TRBV29-1
j_call: TRBJ2-3
clone_size: -
cdr3_aa: SVESSTGKDTQY

v_call: TRBV30
j_call: TRBJ2-7
clone_size: few
cdr3_aa: AWSVPGPPGYEQY

v_call: TRBV18
j_call: TRBJ2-5
clone_size: -
cdr3_aa: ASSPSAYPGSETQY

v_call: TRBV7-9
j_call: TRBJ2-1
clone_size: -
cdr3_aa: ASSSLGGEQF

v_call: TRBV12-5
j_call: TRBJ2-7
clone_size: -
cdr3_aa: ASGVPGLRQY

v_call: TRBV9
j_call: TRBJ2-5
clone_size: -
cdr3_aa: ASSGYWTAQETQY

v_call: TRBV18
j_call: TRBJ2-3
clone_size: -
cdr3_aa: ASSPRTGSSSTDTQY

v_call: TRBV12-5
j_call: TRBJ1-3
clone_size: -
cdr3_aa: ASGTGGNGNTIY

v_call: TRBV9
j_call: TRBJ2-5
clone_size: -
cdr3_aa: ASSVGLAGGLETQY

v_call: TRBV4-2
j_call: TRBJ2-5
clone_size: -
cdr3_aa: ASSQGGEGTLGETQY

v_call: TRBV7-9
j_call: TRBJ2-2
clone_size: -
cdr3_aa: ASSPGDSRTGELF

v_call: TRBV19
j_call: TRBJ1-5
clone_size: -
cdr3_aa: ASSTGTGRAGQPQH

v_call: TRBV9
j_call: TRBJ2-7
clone_size: -
cdr3_aa: ASSLTGSAPLYEQY

v_call: TRBV6-6
j_call: TRBJ1-2
clone_size: -
cdr3_aa: ASRPGESYGYT

v_call: TRBV19
j_call: TRBJ1-5
clone_size: -
cdr3_aa: ASSMSGPQPQH

v_call: TRBV30
j_call: TRBJ2-6
clone_size: -
cdr3_aa: AWRGGDRDSGANVLT

v_call: TRBV5-1
j_call: TRBJ1-2
clone_size: -
cdr3_aa: ASSLDRTGVASYGYT

v_call: TRBV6-1
j_call: TRBJ2-7
clone_size: few
cdr3_aa: ASRVLGTGYEQY

v_call: TRBV15
j_call: TRBJ1-5
clone_size: -
cdr3_aa: ATSSLGQGNQPQH

v_call: TRBV19
j_call: TRBJ2-1
clone_size: -
cdr3_aa: ASSIGQGFNEQF

v_call: TRBV7-9
j_call: TRBJ2-3
clone_size: few
cdr3_aa: ASSLSGRTDTQY

v_call: TRBV7-9
j_call: TRBJ1-1
clone_size: few
cdr3_aa: ASSAGEAF

v_call: TRBV10-1
j_call: TRBJ2-5
clone_size: -
cdr3_aa: ASSGGMGARETQY

v_call: TRBV5-6
j_call: TRBJ2-2
clone_size: -
cdr3_aa: ASSWDRVSTGELF

v_call: TRBV27
j_call: TRBJ2-7
clone_size: -
cdr3_aa: ASSLIVGYEQY

v_call: TRBV19
j_call: TRBJ1-2
clone_size: -
cdr3_aa: ASSIDRTGVET

v_call: TRBV6-5
j_call: TRBJ2-5
clone_size: -
cdr3_aa: ASSRLGEGETQY

v_call: TRBV13
j_call: TRBJ1-6
clone_size: -
cdr3_aa: ASSVGGDRSNSPLH

v_call: TRBV9
j_call: TRBJ2-1
clone_size: once
cdr3_aa: ASSAGTNYNEQF

v_call: TRBV6-6
j_call: TRBJ1-3
clone_size: -
cdr3_aa: ASTHGPYGTGNTIY